This T cell receptor beta chain was sequenced during a study of CD8 T cells in Susac syndrome. General study points: The study recognized that its TCR sequencing and HLA analysis covered a relatively small number of individuals.

Random hexamers were used to reverse transcribe the RNA input (0.5 to 1 ug). immunoSEQ multiplex PCR amplified TCR beta CDR3 across 54 Vbeta, 13 Jbeta. Each CDR3 protein is one row after TCRdb ran MiXCR on the immunoSEQ multiplex PCR reads. Here the sample spans almost 450,000 distinct CDR3 sequences, 85% to 90% being singletons. The ends were cut back, 4 bases at V and 1 base at J, with 9 bases in the middle. Germline loops: CDR1 SGHNT, CDR2 YYREEE (reference sequence). CDR3 size: 13 residues. In regard to this clonotype: The antigen remains unidentified.

Those who served as multiple sclerosis controls were treatment-naive patients with stable or active relapsing-remitting disease. FACS enriched CD8+ TEMRA cells, while bulk CD8+ and CD4+ were negatively isolated. The chain employs TRBV5-4 and TRBJ2-7, with unresolved D. What was sequenced was CD8+ T cells from PBMCs. This receptor was obtained from a human donor with multiple sclerosis. CDR3 sequence (DNA): TGTGCCAGCAGCCCGACAAATTCCTACGAGCAGTACTTC. Translating it yields CASSPTNSYEQYF.